The clone carrying this T cell receptor beta chain was seen a handful of times. The antigen remains unidentified. These data belong to a study of T-cell reconstitution after alpha-beta-depleted transplantation in children. Study results and limitations: Newly generated T cells supplied most T-cell counts and diversity one year post-transplant. About two months after transplant, alpha-beta T cells reportedly came from several hundred expanded graft clones. For some patients, TCRbeta diversity was high at day 60 because of recipient T cells and thymic progenitors that survived.

Germline CDR1 reads MNHEY; CDR2 reads SVGAGI. V shed 0 bases and J shed 0 bases, with 9 bases lying between them. The CDR3 is made up of 16 amino acids. Unique molecular identifiers were used to barcode this TCRbeta library. TCRdb re-called the PCR reads with MiXCR, one entry per CDR3 protein. The sample has roughly 50,000 distinct CDR3 sequences; 40% to 55% are singletons. The sequenced sample was PBMCs, mostly from graft donor cells, obtained 360 days after TCRalphabeta/CD19-depleted stem cell transplant. The gene calls are TRBV6-5 and TRBJ1-3; no clear D gene. The sequence came from a male patient younger than 18 who had a stem cell transplant for acute lymphoblastic leukemia, so the T cells may come from the graft donor. The CDR3 spells CASSYSAGISGNTIYF. Written as DNA, the CDR3 is TGTGCCAGCAGTTACTCAGCCGGTATCTCTGGAAACACCATATATTTT.